Shown below are 5 T cell receptor beta chains from a single sample sequenced in a study of blood T cell repertoires in COVID-19 (dated by TCRdb to 2020 to 2022). The method behind the library was the immunoSEQ multiplex PCR assay. TCRdb limited this immuneACCESS table to in-frame rearrangements with V and J called. A share of clones is missing; checked studies link under half to unresolved V genes, and the rest is unexplained. For this sample the table gives about 250,000 clones, of which 85% to 90% were detected only once. The ten largest make up about 1.3% of the sample. The specimen was peripheral blood. Receptor source: a man older than 75 with acute or convalescent COVID-19.

This clone was counted once. The V and J genes are TRBV29-1 and TRBJ2-1; 7 nucleotides line up with TRBD2. The CDR3 is 13 residues long. The V gene's germline CDR1 is SQVTM and CDR2 ANQGSEA. Unmatched junction bases numbered 7, after V lost 4 bases and J lost 7 bases. Here the CDR3 DNA reads TGCAGCGTTGGGACTAGTGGCGTTAATGAGCAGTTCTTC. Encoded protein: CSVGTSGVNEQFF.

This chain connects TRBV6-5 to TRBJ2-7; TRBD2 aligns across 7 bases. Trimming cost V 0 bases and J 6 bases; bases outside gene matches: 5. The V gene's germline CDR1 is MNHEY and CDR2 SVGAGI. CDR3 length: 14 amino acids. CDR3 region: CASSYSVREGEQYF. The CDR3 DNA reads as TGTGCCAGCAGTTACTCTGTCAGGGAGGGCGAGCAGTACTTC.

V and J are TRBV7-2 and TRBJ2-5, with 11 bases fitting TRBD2. The CDR3 contains 15 residues. Germline V gives CDR1 SGHTA, CDR2 FQGNSA. Germline trimming cut 5 bases from V and 1 base from J; bases unmatched to any gene: 3. The chain's CDR3 is CASSLLAGVQETQYF. The CDR3 region has the DNA TGTGCCAGCAGCCTACTAGCGGGGGTCCAAGAGACCCAGTACTTC.

The V call is TRBV2, the J call TRBJ1-5; no clear D gene. The CDR3 runs to 14 residues. In germline, CDR1 is SNHLY, CDR2 FYNNEI. V lost 1 base and J 6 bases, leaving 10 bases between the germline ends. The DNA of the CDR3 is TGTGCCAGCAGTGAAGGGGCCCTTGGTCAGCCCCAGCATTTT. Encoded protein: CASSEGALGQPQHF. Combining the CDR3 with reference TRBV2 and TRBJ1-5 gives the whole variable domain EPEVTQTPSHQVTQMGQEVILRCVPISNHLYFYWYRQILGQKVEFLVSFYNNEISEKSEIFDDQFSVERPDGSNFTLKIRSTKLEDSAMYFCASSEGALGQPQHFGDGTRLSIL.

CDR3 in amino acids: CASRLAQGANGNTIYF. The CDR3 coding sequence is TGTGCCAGCAGGTTAGCACAGGGGGCAAACGGAAACACCATATATTTT. This chain links TRBV4-2 with TRBJ1-3, with TRBD1 matching over 9 bases. The CDR3 spans 16 residues. The germline V gene encodes CDR1 LGHNA and CDR2 YNFKEQ. V lost 6 bases and J lost 4; bases outside the gene matches: 10.